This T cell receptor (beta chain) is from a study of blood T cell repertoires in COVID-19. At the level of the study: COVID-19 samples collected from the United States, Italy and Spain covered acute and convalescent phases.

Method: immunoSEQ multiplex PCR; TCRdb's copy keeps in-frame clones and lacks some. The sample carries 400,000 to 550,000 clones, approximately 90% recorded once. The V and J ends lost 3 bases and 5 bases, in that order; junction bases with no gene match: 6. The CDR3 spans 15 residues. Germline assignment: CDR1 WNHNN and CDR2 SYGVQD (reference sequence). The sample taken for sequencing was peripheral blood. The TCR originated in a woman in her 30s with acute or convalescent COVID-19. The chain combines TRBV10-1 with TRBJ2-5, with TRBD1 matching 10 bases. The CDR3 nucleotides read TGCGCCAGCAGTGAAGAGACAGGGGGCTTCGAGACCCAGTACTTC. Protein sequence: CASSEETGGFETQYF.